This TCR beta chain emerged from a study of T cell responses to AZD1222 COVID-19 vaccine. About the research overall: Second-dose groups at about 4 or about 12 weeks were pooled. Overall study results and limits: The donors showed a predominance of white British ancestry and of females, with possible underestimation of clonal diversity.

About this clone: Its target is not known.

Germline V gene data show CDR1 as SGDLS and CDR2 as YYNGEE. V was trimmed by 0 bases and J by 2 bases, leaving 5 bases between them. There are 13 residues in the CDR3. TCRdb's copy holds only in-frame clones and misses some; the assay was immunoSEQ multiplex PCR. The sample lists 77,000 or so clones, around 91% occurring once. The chain uses TRBV9 and TRBJ2-5, with D possibly being TRBD1 (5 bases). The sequences come from peripheral blood, collected on day 0 of AZD1222 vaccination. This TCR was recovered from an adult in good health. The CDR3 nucleotides read TGTGCCAGCAGCGTAGAGGGGCAAGAGACCCAGTACTTC. Its protein product is CASSVEGQETQYF.